This T cell receptor (beta chain) was recorded in a study of blood T cell repertoires in COVID-19. Study processing details: Nucleated cell counts were estimated from reference gene primer amplification. TCRdb's copy holds only in-frame clones and misses some; the assay was immunoSEQ multiplex PCR. From that table come the V and J calls and clone size; the DNA was used to work out D and trimming. The sample includes roughly 180,000 clones, 82% of them seen just once. All enrollees were about 18 to 100 years old and from about two dozen US areas. Recovered status in Cohort 3 required two negative PCRs, clearance, or symptom resolution. Trimming took off 2 bases at V and 4 bases at J, with 8 bases between the two ends. The germline CDR1 and CDR2 sequences are MNHEY and SVGEGT. There are 13 residues in the CDR3.

The receptor was derived from a man aged 40-50 years who had recovered from COVID-19. Source material: PBMCs or T cells enriched from blood (not recorded which). This rearrangement joins TRBV6-2 or TRBV6-3 to TRBJ1-2; TRBD1 might be the D (5 bases). The CDR3 DNA sequence: TGTGCCAGCAGTTACATCCAGGGCTATGGCTACACCTTC. Protein sequence: CASSYIQGYGYTF.